This T cell receptor beta chain is drawn from a study of blood T cell repertoires in COVID-19. The assay was immunoSEQ multiplex PCR, and TCRdb's table has in-frame clones only and misses some. The table lists roughly 320,000 clones, about nine tenths of them singletons. V dropped 4 bases and J dropped 3; count of bases not matched to a gene: 9. The CDR3 covers 16 residues. Germline V gene lookup returns CDR1 SNHLY and CDR2 FYNNEI. The sequenced material came from peripheral blood. V gene TRBV2 combines with J gene TRBJ2-5; TRBD2 matches at 9 bases. The receptor was isolated from a woman aged 25 to 39 with COVID-19, enrolled during active disease. The CDR3 sequence is CASSVRASGAEETQYF. CDR3 in DNA: TGTGCCAGCAGTGTGAGGGCTAGCGGGGCCGAAGAGACCCAGTACTTC.